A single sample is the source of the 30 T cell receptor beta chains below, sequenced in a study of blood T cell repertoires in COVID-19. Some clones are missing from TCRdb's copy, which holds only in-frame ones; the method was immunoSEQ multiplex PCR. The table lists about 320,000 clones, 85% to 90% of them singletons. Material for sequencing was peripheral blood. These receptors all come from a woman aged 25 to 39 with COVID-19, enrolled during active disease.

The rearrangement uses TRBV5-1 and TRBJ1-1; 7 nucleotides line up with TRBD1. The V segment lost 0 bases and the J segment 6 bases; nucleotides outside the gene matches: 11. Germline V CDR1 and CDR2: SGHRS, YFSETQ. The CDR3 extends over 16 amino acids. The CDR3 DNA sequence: TGCGCCAGCAGCTTGGGGGCCCAAGGGGGCCAGGCTGAAGCTTTCTTT. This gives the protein CASSLGAQGGQAEAFF.

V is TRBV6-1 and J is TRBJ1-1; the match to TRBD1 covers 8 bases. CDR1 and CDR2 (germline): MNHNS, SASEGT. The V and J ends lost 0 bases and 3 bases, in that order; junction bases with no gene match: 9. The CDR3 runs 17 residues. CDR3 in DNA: TGTGCCAGCAGTGAAGCGGTCAGGGGGCCCTGGGACACTGAAGCTTTCTTT. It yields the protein CASSEAVRGPWDTEAFF.

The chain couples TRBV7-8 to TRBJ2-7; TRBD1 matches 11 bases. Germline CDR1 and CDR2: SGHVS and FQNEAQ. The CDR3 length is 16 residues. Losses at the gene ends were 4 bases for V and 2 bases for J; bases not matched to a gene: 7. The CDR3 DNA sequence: TGTGCCAGCAGCTGGAGAGAGGGACAGGGGGCCTACGAGCAGTACTTC. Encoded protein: CASSWREGQGAYEQYF.

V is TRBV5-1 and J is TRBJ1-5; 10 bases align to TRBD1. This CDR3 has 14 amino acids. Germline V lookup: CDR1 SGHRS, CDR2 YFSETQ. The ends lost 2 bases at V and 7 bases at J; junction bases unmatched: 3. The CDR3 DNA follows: TGCGCCAGCAGCTTCGGGACAGGGGAACAGCCCCAGCATTTT. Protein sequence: CASSFGTGEQPQHF.

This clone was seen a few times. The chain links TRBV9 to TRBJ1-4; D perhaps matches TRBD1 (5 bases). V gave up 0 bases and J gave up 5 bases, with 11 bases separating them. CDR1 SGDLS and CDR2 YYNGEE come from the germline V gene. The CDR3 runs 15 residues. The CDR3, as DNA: TGTGCCAGCAGCGTAGGTGGGGAGGGGAATGAAAAACTGTTTTTT. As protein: CASSVGGEGNEKLFF.

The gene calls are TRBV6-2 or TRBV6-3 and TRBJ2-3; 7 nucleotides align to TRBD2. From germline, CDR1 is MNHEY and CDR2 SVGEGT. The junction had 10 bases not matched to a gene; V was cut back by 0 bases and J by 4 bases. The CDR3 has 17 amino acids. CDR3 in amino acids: CASSYSILWGGADTQYF. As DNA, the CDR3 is TGTGCCAGCAGTTACTCGATACTGTGGGGGGGGGCAGATACGCAGTATTTT.

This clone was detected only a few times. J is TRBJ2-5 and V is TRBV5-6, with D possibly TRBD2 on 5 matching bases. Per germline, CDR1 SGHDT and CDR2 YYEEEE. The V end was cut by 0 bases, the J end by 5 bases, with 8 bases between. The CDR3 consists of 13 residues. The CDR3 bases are TGTGCCAGCAGCTTGGATTCGGGGGAGACCCAGTACTTC. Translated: CASSLDSGETQYF.

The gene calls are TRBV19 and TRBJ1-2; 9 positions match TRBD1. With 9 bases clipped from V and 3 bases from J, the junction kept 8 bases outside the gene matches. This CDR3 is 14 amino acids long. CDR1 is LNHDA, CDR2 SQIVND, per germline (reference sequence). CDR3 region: CASSRRTGDYGYTF. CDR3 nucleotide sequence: TGTGCCAGCTCGAGAAGGACAGGGGACTATGGCTACACCTTC.

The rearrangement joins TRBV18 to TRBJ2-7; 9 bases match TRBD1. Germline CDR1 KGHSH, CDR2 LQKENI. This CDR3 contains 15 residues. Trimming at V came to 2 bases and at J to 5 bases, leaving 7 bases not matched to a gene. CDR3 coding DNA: TGTGCCAGCTCACCAGGGGGACAGGGCGCTCACGAGCAGTACTTC. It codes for CASSPGGQGAHEQYF. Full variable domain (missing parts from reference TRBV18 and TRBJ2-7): NAGVMQNPRHLVRRRGQEARLRCSPMKGHSHVYWYRQLPEEGLKFMVYLQKENIIDESGMPKERFSAEFPKEGPSILRIQQVVRGDSAAYFCASSPGGQGAHEQYFGPGTRLTVT.

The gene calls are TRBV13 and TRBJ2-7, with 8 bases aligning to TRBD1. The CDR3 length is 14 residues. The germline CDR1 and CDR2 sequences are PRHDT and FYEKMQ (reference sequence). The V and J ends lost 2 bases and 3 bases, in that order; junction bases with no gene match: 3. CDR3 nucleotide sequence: TGTGCCAGCAGCTTACAGGACAGGGTCTACGAGCAGTACTTC. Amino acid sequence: CASSLQDRVYEQYF.

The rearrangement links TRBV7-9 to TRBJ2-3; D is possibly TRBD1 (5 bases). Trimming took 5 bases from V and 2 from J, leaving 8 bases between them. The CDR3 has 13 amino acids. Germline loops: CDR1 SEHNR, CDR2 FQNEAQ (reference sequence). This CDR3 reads CASSQGFTDTQYF. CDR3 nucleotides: TGTGCCAGCAGCCAGGGATTCACAGATACGCAGTATTTT.

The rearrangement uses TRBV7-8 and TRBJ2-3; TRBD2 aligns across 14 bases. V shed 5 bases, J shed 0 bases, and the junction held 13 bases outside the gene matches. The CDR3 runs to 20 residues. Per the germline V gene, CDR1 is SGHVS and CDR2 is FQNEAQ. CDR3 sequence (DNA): TGTGCCAGCAGCAACCGCGGACTAGCGGGGGGTGGGCTCAGCACAGATACGCAGTATTTT. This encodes CASSNRGLAGGGLSTDTQYF.

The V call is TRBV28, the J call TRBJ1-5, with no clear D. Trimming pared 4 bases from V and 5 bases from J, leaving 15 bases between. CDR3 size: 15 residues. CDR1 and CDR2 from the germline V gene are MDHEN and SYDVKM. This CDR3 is CASSSGMILHQPQHF. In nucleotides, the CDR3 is TGTGCCAGCAGTTCCGGGATGATTTTACATCAGCCCCAGCATTTT.

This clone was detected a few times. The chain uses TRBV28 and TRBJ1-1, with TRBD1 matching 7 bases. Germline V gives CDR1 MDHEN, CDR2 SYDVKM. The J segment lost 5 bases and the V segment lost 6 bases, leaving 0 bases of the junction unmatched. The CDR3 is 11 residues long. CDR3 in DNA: TGTGCCAGCAGGGGACAGACTGAAGCTTTCTTT. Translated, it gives CASRGQTEAFF.

The CDR3 spells CASSEAAGGSGNTIYF. The CDR3 coding sequence is TGTGCCAGCAGTGAAGCGGCAGGTGGTTCTGGAAACACCATATATTTT. The chain recombines TRBV6-1 with TRBJ1-3, with unresolved D. Trimming left V 0 bases short and J 1 base short, with 10 bases between. The length of the CDR3 is 16 residues. CDR1 and CDR2 (germline): MNHNS, SASEGT.

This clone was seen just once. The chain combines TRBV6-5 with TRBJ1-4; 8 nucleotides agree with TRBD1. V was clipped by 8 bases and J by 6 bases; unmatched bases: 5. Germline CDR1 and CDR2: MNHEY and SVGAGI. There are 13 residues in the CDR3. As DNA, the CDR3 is TGTGCCAGCGGAGACAGGGGAGATGAAAAACTGTTTTTT. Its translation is CASGDRGDEKLFF.

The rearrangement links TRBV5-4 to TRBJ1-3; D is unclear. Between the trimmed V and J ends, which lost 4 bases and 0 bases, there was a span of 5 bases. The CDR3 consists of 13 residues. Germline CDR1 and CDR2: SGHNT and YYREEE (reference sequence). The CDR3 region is CASSIYSGNTIYF. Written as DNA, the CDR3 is TGTGCCAGCAGCATCTACTCTGGAAACACCATATATTTT. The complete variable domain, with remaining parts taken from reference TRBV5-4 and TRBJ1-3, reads ETGVTQSPTHLIKTRGQQVTLRCSSQSGHNTVSWYQQALGQGPQFIFQYYREEENGRGNFPPRFSGLQFPNYSSELNVNALELDDSALYLCASSIYSGNTIYFGEGSWLTVV.

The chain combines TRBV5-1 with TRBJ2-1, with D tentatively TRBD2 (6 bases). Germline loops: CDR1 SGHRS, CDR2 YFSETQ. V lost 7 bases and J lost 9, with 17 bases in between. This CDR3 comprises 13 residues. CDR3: CASQPGVTGEQFF. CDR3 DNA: TGCGCCAGCCAGCCGGGGGTAACCGGTGAGCAGTTCTTC.

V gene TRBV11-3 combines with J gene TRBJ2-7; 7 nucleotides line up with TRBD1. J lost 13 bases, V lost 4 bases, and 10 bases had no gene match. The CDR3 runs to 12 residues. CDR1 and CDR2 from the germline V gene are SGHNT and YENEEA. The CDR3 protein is CASSSDRGQVYF. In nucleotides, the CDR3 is TGTGCCAGCAGCTCCGACCGTGGACAGGTATACTTC.

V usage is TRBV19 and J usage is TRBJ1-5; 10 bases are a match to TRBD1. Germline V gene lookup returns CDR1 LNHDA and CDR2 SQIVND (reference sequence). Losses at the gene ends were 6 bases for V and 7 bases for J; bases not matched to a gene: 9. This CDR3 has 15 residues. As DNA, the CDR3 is TGTGCCAGTAGCCCTAGACAGGGGGCTAGGCAGCCCCAGCATTTT. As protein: CASSPRQGARQPQHF.

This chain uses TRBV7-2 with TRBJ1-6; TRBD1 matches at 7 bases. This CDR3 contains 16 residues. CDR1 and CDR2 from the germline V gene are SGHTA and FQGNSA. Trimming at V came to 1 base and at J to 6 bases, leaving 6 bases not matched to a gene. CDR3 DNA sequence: TGTGCCAGCAGCTTAGTTGGGACAGAAATTAATTCACCCCTCCACTTT. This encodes CASSLVGTEINSPLHF.

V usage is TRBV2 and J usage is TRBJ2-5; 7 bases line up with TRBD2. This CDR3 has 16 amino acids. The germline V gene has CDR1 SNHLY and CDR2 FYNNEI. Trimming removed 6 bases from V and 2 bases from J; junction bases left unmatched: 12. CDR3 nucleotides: TGTGCCAGCAGCGCTACTATAGCGGGTTTACAAGAGACCCAGTACTTC. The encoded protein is CASSATIAGLQETQYF.

The CDR3 sequence: CASSLYTGINQPQHF. DNA for the CDR3: TGTGCCAGCAGTCTGTACACAGGGATCAATCAGCCCCAGCATTTT. V usage is TRBV6-5 and J usage is TRBJ1-5; D may be TRBD1 (6 bases). The ends were cut back, 5 bases at V and 3 bases at J, with 14 bases in the middle. The CDR3 has 15 residues. In germline, CDR1 is MNHEY, CDR2 SVGAGI.

CDR3 sequence (DNA): TGTGCCACCAGCCCACGTCCGGTCGGGGGGTACACAGATACGCAGTATTTT. It codes for CATSPRPVGGYTDTQYF. V gene TRBV15 combines with J gene TRBJ2-3, with TRBD2 matching 7 bases. The CDR3 is 17 residues long. CDR1 is LNHNV, CDR2 YYDKDF, per germline (reference sequence). V shed 5 bases and J 2 bases; nucleotides not matched to a gene: 13.

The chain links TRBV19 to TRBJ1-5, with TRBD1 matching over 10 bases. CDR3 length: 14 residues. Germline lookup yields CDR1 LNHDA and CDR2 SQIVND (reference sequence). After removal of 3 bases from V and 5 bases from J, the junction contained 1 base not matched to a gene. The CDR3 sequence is CASSMGTGDQPQHF. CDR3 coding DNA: TGTGCCAGTAGTATGGGGACAGGGGATCAGCCCCAGCATTTT.

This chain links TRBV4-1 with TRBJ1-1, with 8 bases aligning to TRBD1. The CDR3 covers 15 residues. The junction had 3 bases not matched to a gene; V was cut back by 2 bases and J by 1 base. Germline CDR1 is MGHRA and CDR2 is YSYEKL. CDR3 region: CASSQNGQGNTEAFF. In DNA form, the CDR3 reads TGCGCCAGCAGCCAAAATGGACAGGGGAACACTGAAGCTTTCTTT.

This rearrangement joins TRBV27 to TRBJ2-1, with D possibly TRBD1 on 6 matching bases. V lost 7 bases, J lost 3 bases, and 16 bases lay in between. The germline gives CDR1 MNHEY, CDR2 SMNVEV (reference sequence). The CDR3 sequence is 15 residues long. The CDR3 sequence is CASNKGGFLYNEQFF. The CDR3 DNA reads TGTGCCAGCAATAAAGGGGGATTCCTCTACAATGAGCAGTTCTTC.

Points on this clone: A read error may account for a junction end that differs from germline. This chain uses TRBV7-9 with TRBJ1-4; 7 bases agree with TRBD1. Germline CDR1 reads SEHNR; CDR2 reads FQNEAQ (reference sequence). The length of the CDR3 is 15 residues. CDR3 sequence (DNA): TGTGCAAGCAGCTTAGAAGGGGGCGTATTGGAAAAACTGTTTTTT. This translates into CASSLEGGVLEKLFF. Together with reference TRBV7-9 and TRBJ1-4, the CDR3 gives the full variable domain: DTGVSQNPRHKITKRGQNVTFRCDPISEHNRLYWYRQTLGQGPEFLTYFQNEAQLEKSRLLSDRFSAERPKGSFSTLEIQRTEQGDSAMYLCASSLEGGVLEKLFFGSGTQLSVL.

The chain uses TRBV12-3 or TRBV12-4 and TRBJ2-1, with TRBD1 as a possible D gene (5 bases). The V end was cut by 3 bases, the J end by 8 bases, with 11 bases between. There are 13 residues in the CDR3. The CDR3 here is CASSLGRVHEQFF. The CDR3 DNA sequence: TGTGCCAGCAGTTTGGGCAGGGTCCATGAGCAGTTCTTC.

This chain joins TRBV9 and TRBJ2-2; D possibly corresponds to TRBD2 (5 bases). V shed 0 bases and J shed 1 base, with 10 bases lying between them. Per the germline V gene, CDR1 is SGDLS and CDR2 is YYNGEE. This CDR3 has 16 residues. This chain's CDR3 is CASSVAERRNTGELFF. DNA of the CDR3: TGTGCCAGCAGCGTAGCAGAGCGGAGGAACACCGGGGAGCTGTTTTTT.